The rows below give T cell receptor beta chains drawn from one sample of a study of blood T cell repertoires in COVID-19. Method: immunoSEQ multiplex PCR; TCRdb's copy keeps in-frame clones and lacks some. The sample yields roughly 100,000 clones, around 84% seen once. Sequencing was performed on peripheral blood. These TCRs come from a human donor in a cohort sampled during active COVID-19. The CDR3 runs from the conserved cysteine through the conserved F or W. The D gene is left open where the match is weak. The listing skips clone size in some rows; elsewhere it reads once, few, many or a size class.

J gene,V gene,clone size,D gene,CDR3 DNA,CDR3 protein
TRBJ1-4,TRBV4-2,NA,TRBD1,TGTGCCAGCAGCCCAGGGGGTGGACAGGGGAATGAAAAACTGTTTTTT,CASSPGGGQGNEKLFF
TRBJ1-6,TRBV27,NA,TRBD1,TGTGCCAGCAGTAGCCGGGACAGGGTTGGTTCACCCCTCCACTTT,CASSSRDRVGSPLHF
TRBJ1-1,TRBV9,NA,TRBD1,TGTGCCAGCAGCGTAGGCTCAGGGGGCGGGAACACTGAAGCTTTCTTT,CASSVGSGGGNTEAFF
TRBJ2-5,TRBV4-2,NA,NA,TGTGCCAGCAGCCAAGAGGCAGGGGTAGGGACCCAGTACTTC,CASSQEAGVGTQYF
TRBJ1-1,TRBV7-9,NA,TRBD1,TGTGCCAGCAGCTCGATACAGGGGACAACTGAAGCTTTCTTT,CASSSIQGTTEAFF
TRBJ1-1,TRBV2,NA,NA,TGTGCCAGCATTGGGCGGGTGCACACTGAAGCTTTCTTT,CASIGRVHTEAFF
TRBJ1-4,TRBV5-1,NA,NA,TGCGCCAGCCGGCTTTTTGGGGGCCAGAAACTGTTTTTT,CASRLFGGQKLFF
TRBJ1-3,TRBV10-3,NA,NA,TGTGCCATCAGTGCCACAGGGATAGAAAACACCATATATTTT,CAISATGIENTIYF
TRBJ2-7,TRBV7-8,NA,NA,TGTGCCAGCAGCTTCGCCTACGAGCAGTACTTC,CASSFAYEQYF
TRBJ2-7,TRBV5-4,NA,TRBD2,TGTGCCAGCAGCAAGACTAGCGGGGGTATTTACGAGCAGTACTTC,CASSKTSGGIYEQYF
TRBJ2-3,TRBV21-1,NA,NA,TGTGCCAGCAGCAAAGCGCTGTGGAGGGGGCCAACTAGCACAGATACGCAGTATTTT,CASSKALWRGPTSTDTQYF
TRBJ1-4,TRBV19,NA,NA,TGTGCCAGTAGCACCCTTCGGACAGCAACAAATGAAAAACTGTTTTTT,CASSTLRTATNEKLFF
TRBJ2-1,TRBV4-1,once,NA,TGCGCCAGCAGCCAAGATCCAAACTCCTACAATGAGCAGTTCTTC,CASSQDPNSYNEQFF
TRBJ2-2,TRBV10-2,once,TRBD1,TGCGCCAGCACGGGACAGAGCACCGGGGAGCTGTTTTTT,CASTGQSTGELFF
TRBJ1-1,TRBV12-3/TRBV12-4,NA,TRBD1,TGTGCCAGCAGTTTGGACAGGGCCGAAGCTTTCTTT,CASSLDRAEAFF
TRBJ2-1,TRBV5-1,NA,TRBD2,TGCGCCAGCAGCTTGGGACTAGCCAGCTCCTACAATGAGCAGTTCTTC,CASSLGLASSYNEQFF
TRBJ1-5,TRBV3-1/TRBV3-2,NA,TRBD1,TGTGCCAGCAGCCACACACGGGGACAGGGGGCGCGTCAGCCCCAGCATTTT,CASSHTRGQGARQPQHF
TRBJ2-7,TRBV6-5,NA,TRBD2,TGTGCCACGGGGCGCGGGGGTTCATACGAGCAGTACTTC,CATGRGGSYEQYF
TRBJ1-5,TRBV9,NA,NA,TGTGCCAGCAGCACCGAGGGGGGGCGGAATCAGCCCCAGCATTTT,CASSTEGGRNQPQHF
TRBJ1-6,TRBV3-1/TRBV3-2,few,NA,TGTGCCAGCAGCACCAGGGCGGGGATTGGGGGAAATTCACCCCTCCACTTT,CASSTRAGIGGNSPLHF
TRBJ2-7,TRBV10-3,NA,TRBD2,TGTGCCATCAGTGAGTCGTCTAGCGGGCCTTGGACCTACGAGCAGTACTTC,CAISESSSGPWTYEQYF
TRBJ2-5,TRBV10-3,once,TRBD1,TGTGCCATCAGTGAGTCCCGGGGACAGGGAATGGAGACCCAGTACTTC,CAISESRGQGMETQYF
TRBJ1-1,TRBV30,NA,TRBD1,TGTGCCTGGAGTGTACGATGGACAGGGCTCATGAACACTGAAGCTTTCTTT,CAWSVRWTGLMNTEAFF
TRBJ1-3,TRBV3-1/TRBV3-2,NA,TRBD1,TGTGCCAGCAGCCGAATAGGACAGGGGGGATTCTCTGGAAACACCATATATTTT,CASSRIGQGGFSGNTIYF
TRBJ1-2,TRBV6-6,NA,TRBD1,TGTGCCAGCAGGGGGGACAGCCCTTACTATGGCTACACCTTC,CASRGDSPYYGYTF
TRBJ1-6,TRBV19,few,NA,TGTGCCAGTATGGGCGTACACTCCTATAATTCACCCCTCCACTTT,CASMGVHSYNSPLHF
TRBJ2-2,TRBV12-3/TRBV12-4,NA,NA,TGTGCCAGCATGGGCCTGAACACCGGGGAGCTGTTTTTT,CASMGLNTGELFF
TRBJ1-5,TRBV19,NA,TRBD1,TGTGCCAGTAGTACCGGGACAGGGGGCAGTCGTAGCAATCAGCCCCAGCATTTT,CASSTGTGGSRSNQPQHF
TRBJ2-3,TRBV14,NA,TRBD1,TGTGCCAGCAGCCCACGGACAGGTCAGACCCACACGCAGTATTTT,CASSPRTGQTHTQYF
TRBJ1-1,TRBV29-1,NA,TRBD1,TGCAGCGCCAGCCAGGACAGGGGGACTGAAGCTTTCTTT,CSASQDRGTEAFF
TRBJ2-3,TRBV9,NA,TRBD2,TGTGCCAGCAGCGTAGATCCTAGCGGGGAAGGGTCGCAGTATTTT,CASSVDPSGEGSQYF
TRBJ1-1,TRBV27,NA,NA,TGTGCCAGCAGTCCCAGGGGATCGGTCATGAACACTGAAGCTTTCTTT,CASSPRGSVMNTEAFF
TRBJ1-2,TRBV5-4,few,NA,TGTGCCAGCAGCTTGGCCGGAGGTCGCGGCTACACCTTC,CASSLAGGRGYTF
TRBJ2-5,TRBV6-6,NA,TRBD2,TGTGCCAGCCGCGGTGCCCTAGCGGGGAGTCAAGAGACCCAGTACTTC,CASRGALAGSQETQYF
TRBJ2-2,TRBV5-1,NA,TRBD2,TGCGCCAGCAGCGAGACTAGCGGGGGGGCCGGGGAGCTGTTTTTT,CASSETSGGAGELFF
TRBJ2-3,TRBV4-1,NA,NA,TGCGCCAGCAGCCAAGATCAAGCGGGTATTAGCACAGATACGCAGTATTTT,CASSQDQAGISTDTQYF
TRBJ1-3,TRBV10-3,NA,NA,TGTGCCACCGCAGGGGTTAAAGACACCATATATTTT,CATAGVKDTIYF
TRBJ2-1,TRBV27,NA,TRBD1,TGTGCCAGCAGCCGAGCAAGGACAGGGGTGGGGTCAAACAATGAGCAGTTCTTC,CASSRARTGVGSNNEQFF
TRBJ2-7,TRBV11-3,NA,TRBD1,TGTGCCAGCAGCTTAGTACAGGGGTTCGAGCAGTACTTC,CASSLVQGFEQYF
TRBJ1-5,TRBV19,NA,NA,TGTGCCAGTAGTATCCTCCCAGGTAAAAATAGCAATCAGCCCCAGCATTTT,CASSILPGKNSNQPQHF
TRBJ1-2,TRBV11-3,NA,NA,TGTGCCAGCAGCCCCCTTCCGGGCTTGGACAGAAACTATGGCTACACCTTC,CASSPLPGLDRNYGYTF
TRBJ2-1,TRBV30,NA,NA,TGTGCCTGGGGAAGAGGGAATGGTGCTTACAATGAGCAGTTCTTC,CAWGRGNGAYNEQFF
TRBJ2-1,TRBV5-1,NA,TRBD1,TGCGCCAGCAGCTTGGAGGGACAGGGGGACTACAATGAGCAGTTCTTC,CASSLEGQGDYNEQFF